These T cell receptor beta chains were read from a single sample in a study of T cells in pancreatic ductal adenocarcinoma. Measured with immunoSEQ multiplex PCR; TCRdb has only the in-frame clones, and not every one. The sample holds 15,000 to 20,000 clones, about nine tenths seen once. The source material was PBMCs. These TCRs come from a human donor with pancreatic ductal adenocarcinoma. Each CDR3 is given with its conserved first and last residue. D genes are given only for firm matches. Size tells how often a clone was seen (once, few, many) or the class of an expanded clone, and some rows leave it out.

cdr3_nt: TGTGCCAGCAGTTCGATTAGGGACAAGCTTTCGTCGGGCACTGAAGCTTTCTTT
cdr3_aa: CASSSIRDKLSSGTEAFF
clone_size: -
v_call: TRBV28
d_call: -
cdr3_length: 18
j_call: TRBJ1-1

cdr3_nt: TGCGCCAGCAGTCAACGCACACCTAACTATGGCTACACCTTC
cdr3_aa: CASSQRTPNYGYTF
clone_size: -
v_call: TRBV23-1
d_call: -
cdr3_length: 14
j_call: TRBJ1-2

cdr3_nt: TGTGCCAGCAGCCTTAACAGGGGAGTCTATAATTCACCCCTCCACTTT
cdr3_aa: CASSLNRGVYNSPLHF
clone_size: -
v_call: TRBV14
d_call: TRBD1
cdr3_length: 16
j_call: TRBJ1-6

cdr3_nt: TGTGCCAGCAGCCAAGATTGGGCAGTGAACACTGAAGCTTTCTTT
cdr3_aa: CASSQDWAVNTEAFF
clone_size: -
v_call: TRBV14
d_call: -
cdr3_length: 15
j_call: TRBJ1-1

cdr3_nt: TGTGCCAGCAGGGTACAGAGCTCTGGAAACACCATATATTTT
cdr3_aa: CASRVQSSGNTIYF
clone_size: -
v_call: TRBV2
d_call: -
cdr3_length: 14
j_call: TRBJ1-3

cdr3_nt: TGTGCCAGCAGTACCCCGGGACAGGGAGATGCAGATACGCAGTATTTT
cdr3_aa: CASSTPGQGDADTQYF
clone_size: -
v_call: TRBV28
d_call: TRBD1
cdr3_length: 16
j_call: TRBJ2-3

cdr3_nt: TGTGCCAGTGCCAGAGGAGCGGGGACTTATGGCTACACCTTC
cdr3_aa: CASARGAGTYGYTF
clone_size: few
v_call: TRBV18
d_call: -
cdr3_length: 14
j_call: TRBJ1-2

cdr3_nt: TGTGCCAGCAGGCCCGCCAGGATGGGCTCAGGGCAGCCCCAGCATTTT
cdr3_aa: CASRPARMGSGQPQHF
clone_size: -
v_call: TRBV28
d_call: -
cdr3_length: 16
j_call: TRBJ1-5

cdr3_nt: TGTGCCAGCAGCGTAGACAGGGAGGGGAACATTCAGTACTTC
cdr3_aa: CASSVDREGNIQYF
clone_size: -
v_call: TRBV9
d_call: -
cdr3_length: 14
j_call: TRBJ2-4

cdr3_nt: TGTGCCAGCAGTTTGGGGGCGCCGGATCAGCCCCAGCATTTT
cdr3_aa: CASSLGAPDQPQHF
clone_size: once
v_call: TRBV28
d_call: -
cdr3_length: 14
j_call: TRBJ1-5

cdr3_nt: TGTGCCAGCAGCTACCCGGCGGGGGAGGGTGGCTACACCTTC
cdr3_aa: CASSYPAGEGGYTF
clone_size: -
v_call: TRBV7-9
d_call: -
cdr3_length: 14
j_call: TRBJ1-2

cdr3_nt: TGTGCCAGCAGCTTAGAGCGACCCCTGAACACCGGGGAGCTGTTTTTT
cdr3_aa: CASSLERPLNTGELFF
clone_size: once
v_call: TRBV7-9
d_call: -
cdr3_length: 16
j_call: TRBJ2-2

cdr3_nt: TGTGCCATCAGCCCTGCGACGGGTCACACTGAAGCTTTCTTT
cdr3_aa: CAISPATGHTEAFF
clone_size: -
v_call: TRBV10-3
d_call: -
cdr3_length: 14
j_call: TRBJ1-1

cdr3_nt: TGTGCCAGCTCTTCTCGGGACAGGGGCTATAATTCACCCCTCCACTTT
cdr3_aa: CASSSRDRGYNSPLHF
clone_size: -
v_call: TRBV2
d_call: TRBD1
cdr3_length: 16
j_call: TRBJ1-6

cdr3_nt: TGTGCCAGTCGGGGACTGACAGGGGAGAACACTGAAGCTTTCTTT
cdr3_aa: CASRGLTGENTEAFF
clone_size: -
v_call: TRBV6-1
d_call: TRBD1
cdr3_length: 15
j_call: TRBJ1-1

cdr3_nt: TGTGCCAGCAGCTTAAGTCGGTACGAGCAGTACTTC
cdr3_aa: CASSLSRYEQYF
clone_size: once
v_call: TRBV7-8
d_call: -
cdr3_length: 12
j_call: TRBJ2-7

cdr3_nt: TGTGCCTGGGTTATCCGGGACAGGGCGAACTTC
cdr3_aa: CAWVIRDRANF
clone_size: -
v_call: TRBV30
d_call: TRBD1
cdr3_length: 11
j_call: TRBJ2-7

cdr3_nt: TGCGCCAGCAGCCAAGCAAACGGGGGACTTCAACCAGATACGCAGTATTTT
cdr3_aa: CASSQANGGLQPDTQYF
clone_size: -
v_call: TRBV4-3
d_call: -
cdr3_length: 17
j_call: TRBJ2-3

cdr3_nt: TGTGCCAGCAGCTTGGTTAGTCTGGACAGGTCTGGCTACACCTTC
cdr3_aa: CASSLVSLDRSGYTF
clone_size: -
v_call: TRBV5-6
d_call: TRBD1
cdr3_length: 15
j_call: TRBJ1-2

cdr3_nt: TGTGCCAGCAGTTCGATACAGGGACAGCAGCCCCAGCATTTT
cdr3_aa: CASSSIQGQQPQHF
clone_size: -
v_call: TRBV7-9
d_call: TRBD1
cdr3_length: 14
j_call: TRBJ1-5

cdr3_nt: TGTGCCAGCAGCTTGGATGCAGGGTGGGACACTGAAGCTTTCTTT
cdr3_aa: CASSLDAGWDTEAFF
clone_size: -
v_call: TRBV5-6
d_call: -
cdr3_length: 15
j_call: TRBJ1-1

cdr3_nt: TGTGCCTGGAGAACGCAGGGTCCAGGGGGCTACACCTTC
cdr3_aa: CAWRTQGPGGYTF
clone_size: -
v_call: TRBV30
d_call: -
cdr3_length: 13
j_call: TRBJ1-2

cdr3_nt: TGTGCCAGCAGCCCAACCCGTGGACTAGCGGGGGGGCCGGAGACCCAGTACTTC
cdr3_aa: CASSPTRGLAGGPETQYF
clone_size: -
v_call: TRBV11-3
d_call: TRBD2
cdr3_length: 18
j_call: TRBJ2-5

cdr3_nt: TGTGCCAGCAGCAATTCGGACTCCCCCGAGCAGTACTTC
cdr3_aa: CASSNSDSPEQYF
clone_size: -
v_call: TRBV7-6
d_call: -
cdr3_length: 13
j_call: TRBJ2-7

cdr3_nt: TGTGCCACCAGCAGAGATACAGGGGGCGTTACCGGGGAGCTGTTTTTT
cdr3_aa: CATSRDTGGVTGELFF
clone_size: once
v_call: TRBV15
d_call: TRBD1
cdr3_length: 16
j_call: TRBJ2-2

cdr3_nt: TGTGCCAGTAGCGTTTACAGCAACACTGAAGCTTTCTTT
cdr3_aa: CASSVYSNTEAFF
clone_size: -
v_call: TRBV19
d_call: -
cdr3_length: 13
j_call: TRBJ1-1

cdr3_nt: TGTGCCAGCAGCCCGGGGGGGGAGAATTCACCCCTCCACTTT
cdr3_aa: CASSPGGENSPLHF
clone_size: once
v_call: TRBV7-9
d_call: -
cdr3_length: 14
j_call: TRBJ1-6

cdr3_nt: TGTGCCAGCAGCTCGGGACAGTGGACAGATACGCAGTATTTT
cdr3_aa: CASSSGQWTDTQYF
clone_size: -
v_call: TRBV7-2
d_call: TRBD1
cdr3_length: 14
j_call: TRBJ2-3

cdr3_nt: TGTGCCAGCAGCTCGCAGAGGGACGGGGAGCTGTTTTTT
cdr3_aa: CASSSQRDGELFF
clone_size: -
v_call: TRBV7-2
d_call: -
cdr3_length: 13
j_call: TRBJ2-2

cdr3_nt: TGCGCCAGCAGCTTGGGAGTGATTTACTCCTACAATGAGCAGTTCTTC
cdr3_aa: CASSLGVIYSYNEQFF
clone_size: -
v_call: TRBV5-1
d_call: -
cdr3_length: 16
j_call: TRBJ2-1

cdr3_nt: TGTGCCAGCAGTTTAGTGGACTCCCCTCCGGCCACTGAAGCTTTCTTT
cdr3_aa: CASSLVDSPPATEAFF
clone_size: few
v_call: TRBV28
d_call: -
cdr3_length: 16
j_call: TRBJ1-1

cdr3_nt: TGTGCCAGCAGCTTAGATCGGGGGAATGAGCAGTTCTTC
cdr3_aa: CASSLDRGNEQFF
clone_size: -
v_call: TRBV11-2
d_call: -
cdr3_length: 13
j_call: TRBJ2-1

cdr3_nt: TGCGCCAGCAGCCAAGGAAGGGTCTTGACAGGGTTCAATTCACCCCTCCACTTT
cdr3_aa: CASSQGRVLTGFNSPLHF
clone_size: once
v_call: TRBV4-1
d_call: TRBD1
cdr3_length: 18
j_call: TRBJ1-6

cdr3_nt: TGTGCCAGCAGCGGCGAACAGGGCTGGGCCACTGAAGCTTTCTTT
cdr3_aa: CASSGEQGWATEAFF
clone_size: -
v_call: TRBV9
d_call: -
cdr3_length: 15
j_call: TRBJ1-1

cdr3_nt: TGTGCCAGCACCCAACGGGGGGGCGGTCAGGGGAACACCGGGGAGCTGTTTTTT
cdr3_aa: CASTQRGGGQGNTGELFF
clone_size: -
v_call: TRBV2
d_call: TRBD2
cdr3_length: 18
j_call: TRBJ2-2

cdr3_nt: TGTGCCAGCAGCTTACACGGGGGGCGAAATCAGCCCCAGCATTTT
cdr3_aa: CASSLHGGRNQPQHF
clone_size: -
v_call: TRBV7-2
d_call: -
cdr3_length: 15
j_call: TRBJ1-5

cdr3_nt: TGTGCCAGCTCACCAGCGGCAGGGGGCTCCCTCGGGCAGTACTTC
cdr3_aa: CASSPAAGGSLGQYF
clone_size: -
v_call: TRBV18
d_call: TRBD1
cdr3_length: 15
j_call: TRBJ2-7

cdr3_nt: TGCGCCAGCAGCTTGTACGGGTATGGAAACACCATATATTTT
cdr3_aa: CASSLYGYGNTIYF
clone_size: -
v_call: TRBV5-1
d_call: -
cdr3_length: 14
j_call: TRBJ1-3

cdr3_nt: TGCGCCAGCAGCTTCGGGGACAGGGGCCACGAGCAGTACTTC
cdr3_aa: CASSFGDRGHEQYF
clone_size: once
v_call: TRBV5-1
d_call: TRBD1
cdr3_length: 14
j_call: TRBJ2-7

cdr3_nt: TGTGCCAGCAGCTTTAGCGGGGGGGCCGAGTGGGCAGATACGCAGTATTTT
cdr3_aa: CASSFSGGAEWADTQYF
clone_size: -
v_call: TRBV7-2
d_call: TRBD2
cdr3_length: 17
j_call: TRBJ2-3

cdr3_nt: TGCGCCAGCAGCCAACAACTTCAGGGTTCCTACGAGCAGTACTTC
cdr3_aa: CASSQQLQGSYEQYF
clone_size: -
v_call: TRBV4-1
d_call: -
cdr3_length: 15
j_call: TRBJ2-7

cdr3_nt: TGTGCCAGCAGTCCCTTAGGGACTTCCCAAGAGACCCAGTACTTC
cdr3_aa: CASSPLGTSQETQYF
clone_size: -
v_call: TRBV28
d_call: -
cdr3_length: 15
j_call: TRBJ2-5

cdr3_nt: TGTGCCAGCAACGGAGACAGTAACCTAAACTATGGCTACACCTTC
cdr3_aa: CASNGDSNLNYGYTF
clone_size: few
v_call: TRBV7-8
d_call: -
cdr3_length: 15
j_call: TRBJ1-2

cdr3_nt: TGTGCCAGCAGTGGTTCAGGGATCCCAGATACGCAGTATTTT
cdr3_aa: CASSGSGIPDTQYF
clone_size: once
v_call: TRBV2
d_call: -
cdr3_length: 14
j_call: TRBJ2-3